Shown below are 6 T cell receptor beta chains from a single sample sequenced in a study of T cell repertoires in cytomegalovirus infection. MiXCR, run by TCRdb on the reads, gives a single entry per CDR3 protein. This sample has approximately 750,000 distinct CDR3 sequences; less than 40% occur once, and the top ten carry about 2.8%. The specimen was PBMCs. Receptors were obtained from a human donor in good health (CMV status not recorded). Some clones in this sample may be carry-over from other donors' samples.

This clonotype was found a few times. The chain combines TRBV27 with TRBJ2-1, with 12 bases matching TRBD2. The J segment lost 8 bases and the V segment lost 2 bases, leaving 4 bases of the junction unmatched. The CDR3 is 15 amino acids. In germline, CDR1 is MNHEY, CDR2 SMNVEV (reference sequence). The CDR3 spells CASSLASGRGDEQFF. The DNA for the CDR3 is TGTGCCAGCAGTTTAGCTAGCGGGAGGGGCGATGAGCAGTTCTTC.

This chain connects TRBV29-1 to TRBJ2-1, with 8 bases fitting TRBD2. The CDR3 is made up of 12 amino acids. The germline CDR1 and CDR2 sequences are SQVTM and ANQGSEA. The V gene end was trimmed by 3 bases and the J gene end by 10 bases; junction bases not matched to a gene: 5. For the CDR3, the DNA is TGCAGCGTTGACCTGACTAGCGAGGAGCAGTTCTTC. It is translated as CSVDLTSEEQFF.

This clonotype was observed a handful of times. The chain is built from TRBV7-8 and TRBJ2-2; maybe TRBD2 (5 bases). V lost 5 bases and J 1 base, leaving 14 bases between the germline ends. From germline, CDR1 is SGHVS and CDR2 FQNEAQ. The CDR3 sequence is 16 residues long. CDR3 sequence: CASSPAGRKNTGELFF. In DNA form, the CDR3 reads TGTGCCAGCAGCCCGGCGGGTCGGAAGAACACCGGGGAGCTGTTTTTT. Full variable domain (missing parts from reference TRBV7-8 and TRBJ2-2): GAGVSQSPRYKVAKRGQDVALRCDPISGHVSLFWYQQALGQGPEFLTYFQNEAQLDKSGLPSDRFFAERPEGSVSTLKIQRTQQEDSAVYLCASSPAGRKNTGELFFGEGSRLTVL.

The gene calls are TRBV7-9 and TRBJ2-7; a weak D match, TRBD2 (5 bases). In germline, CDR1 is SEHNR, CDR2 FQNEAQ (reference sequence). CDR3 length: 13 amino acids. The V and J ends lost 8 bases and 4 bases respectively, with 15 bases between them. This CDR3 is CASSSGSLYEQYF. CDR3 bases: TGTGCCAGCTCAAGCGGTTCTCTGTACGAGCAGTACTTC.

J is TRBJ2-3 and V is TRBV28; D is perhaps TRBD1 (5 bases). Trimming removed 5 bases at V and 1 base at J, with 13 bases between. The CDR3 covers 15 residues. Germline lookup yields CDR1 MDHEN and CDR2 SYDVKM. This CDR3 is CASSLQGGGTDTQYF. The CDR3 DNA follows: TGTGCCAGCAGTCTCCAGGGTGGGGGCACAGATACGCAGTATTTT.

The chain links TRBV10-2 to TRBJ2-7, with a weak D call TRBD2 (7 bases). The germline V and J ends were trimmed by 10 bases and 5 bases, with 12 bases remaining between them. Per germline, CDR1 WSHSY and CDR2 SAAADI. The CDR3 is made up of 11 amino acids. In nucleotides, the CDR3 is TGCGCCACCCTGGGGGGGCACGAGCAGTACTTC. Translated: CATLGGHEQYF.